The 25 T cell receptor beta chains reported below all come from one sample, sequenced in a study of human T cells and chemical hapten exposure. TCRdb re-analysed the RACE reads in MiXCR, keeping a single row per CDR3 protein. In the table there are around 100,000 distinct CDR3 sequences, 9.5% to 12% of which are singletons. This sample's time point: patch test 1, 2 weeks after DPC sensitization. The treatment denotes: therapeutic diphenylcyclopropenone sensitization with weekly scalp DPC. This specimen was whole blood, taken in connection with sensitization to the hapten diphenylcyclopropenone (DPC). These receptors originate from a woman aged 40 to 50 with alopecia areata. Some clones in this sample may be carry-over from other donors' samples.

This clonotype has only a few counts. The chain combines TRBV29-1 with TRBJ2-3, with TRBD2 matching over 9 bases. CDR3 length: 15 amino acids. The germline V gene has CDR1 SQVTM and CDR2 ANQGSEA. V trimming: 3 bases; J trimming: 1 base; junction bases outside the gene matches: 5. This CDR3 reads CSVETLAGRTDTQYF. CDR3 nucleotides: TGCAGCGTTGAGACCCTAGCGGGGCGCACAGATACGCAGTATTTT.

The rearrangement uses TRBV4-1 and TRBJ2-7; possible D gene TRBD2, 5 bases. The V gene's germline CDR1 is MGHRA and CDR2 YSYEKL. Trimming shortened V by 1 base and J by 7 bases, and 14 bases separated the two germline ends. The CDR3 contains 14 residues. CDR3 protein: CASSQVERTEEQYF. CDR3 DNA sequence: TGCGCCAGCAGCCAAGTCGAGCGGACCGAGGAGCAGTACTTC.

The rearrangement links TRBV30 to TRBJ2-3; no firm D call. Per germline, CDR1 GTSNPN and CDR2 SVGIG (reference sequence). This CDR3 region has 12 residues. V shed 4 bases and J shed 2 bases, with 7 bases lying between them. The CDR3 DNA is TGTGCCTGGACTCCGAACACAGATACGCAGTATTTT. Protein sequence: CAWTPNTDTQYF.

The chain joins TRBV20-1 to TRBJ1-5; the D is unclear. The CDR3 is 12 residues long. V was pared by 8 bases and J by 1 base, with 9 bases between. CDR1 and CDR2 from the germline V gene are DFQATT and SNEGSKA (reference sequence). CDR3 nucleotides: TGCAGTATTCGACCGAGCAATCAGCCCCAGCATTTT. This sequence encodes CSIRPSNQPQHF.

The genes are TRBV18 and TRBJ2-1, with D possibly matching TRBD1 (5 bases). Germline CDR1 reads KGHSH; CDR2 reads LQKENI. The CDR3 is 13 residues long. Trimming removed 0 bases from V and 8 bases from J, with 8 bases in between. CDR3 sequence: CASSPPVRDEQFF. The CDR3 bases are TGTGCCAGCTCACCACCGGTCAGGGATGAGCAGTTCTTC.

This chain joins TRBV2 and TRBJ1-5; D unresolved. Germline V gene sequence: CDR1 SNHLY, CDR2 FYNNEI. CDR3 length: 15 residues. The V end was cut by 3 bases, the J end by 4 bases, with 13 bases between. In DNA, the CDR3 is TGTGCCAGCAGTGAGGACGGACGGCCTAATCAGCCCCAGCATTTT. Translating gives CASSEDGRPNQPQHF. The variable domain in full, with the rest retrieved from reference TRBV2 and TRBJ1-5, is EPEVTQTPSHQVTQMGQEVILRCVPISNHLYFYWYRQILGQKVEFLVSFYNNEISEKSEIFDDQFSVERPDGSNFTLKIRSTKLEDSAMYFCASSEDGRPNQPQHFGDGTRLSIL.

The sample holds many counts of this clonotype. This chain connects TRBV7-6 to TRBJ1-1; TRBD1 is a possible D gene (5 bases). Germline V gene data show CDR1 as SGHVS and CDR2 as FNYEAQ. This CDR3 is built from 14 residues. V lost 1 base and J 5 bases, leaving 11 bases between the germline ends. Written as DNA, the CDR3 is TGTGCCAGCAGCTTAGATGTGGGGGTGACTGAAGCTTTCTTT. Translated: CASSLDVGVTEAFF.

This clonotype was observed many times. V and J are TRBV6-2 or TRBV6-3 and TRBJ1-5; maybe TRBD1 (6 bases). The CDR3 is 13 amino acids. Germline V gives CDR1 MNHEY, CDR2 SVGEGT. Trimming took off 6 bases at V and 5 bases at J, with 11 bases between the two ends. This chain's CDR3 is CASSREGDQPQHF. CDR3 nucleotides: TGTGCCAGCAGCAGGGAGGGGGATCAGCCCCAGCATTTT.

The V gene is TRBV28, the J gene TRBJ2-7; 8 nucleotides agree with TRBD1. The length of the CDR3 is 14 residues. The V and J ends lost 6 bases and 9 bases, in that order; junction bases with no gene match: 13. CDR1 and CDR2 (germline): MDHEN, SYDVKM. The CDR3 protein is CASSLQTGDVGQYF. The CDR3 region has the DNA TGTGCCAGCAGCCTTCAGACAGGGGATGTGGGGCAGTACTTC. Filled out from reference TRBV28 and TRBJ2-7, the complete variable domain reads DVKVTQSSRYLVKRTGEKVFLECVQDMDHENMFWYRQDPGLGLRLIYFSYDVKMKEKGDIPEGYSVSREKKERFSLILESASTNQTSMYLCASSLQTGDVGQYFGPGTRLTVT.

V is TRBV28 and J is TRBJ2-5, with D perhaps matching TRBD1 (6 bases). Germline V gene sequence: CDR1 MDHEN, CDR2 SYDVKM. Between the trimmed V and J ends, which lost 1 base and 1 base, there was a span of 16 bases. This CDR3 spans 17 amino acids. CDR3 loop: CASSLLAWQGTQETQYF. In DNA, the CDR3 is TGTGCCAGCAGTTTATTAGCTTGGCAGGGGACCCAAGAGACCCAGTACTTC.

V is TRBV7-9 and J is TRBJ1-5; a possible D gene is TRBD1 (5 bases). CDR1 and CDR2 (germline): SEHNR, FQNEAQ (reference sequence). The CDR3 contains 17 residues. Between the trimmed V and J ends, which lost 1 base and 7 bases, there was a span of 20 bases. The CDR3 coding sequence is TGTGCCAGCAGCTTAGAATCGGGGAGGGCTCGGGGCCAGCCCCAGCATTTT. This sequence encodes CASSLESGRARGQPQHF.

This clonotype has more than one count but fewer than ten. The rearrangement uses TRBV4-3 and TRBJ2-7, with D maybe TRBD2 (6 bases). Germline assignment: CDR1 LGHNA and CDR2 YSLEER. V was cut by 0 bases and J by 3 bases, with 15 bases left in between. CDR3 length: 16 amino acids. The CDR3 DNA sequence: TGCGCCAGCAGCCAAGATCGGGCGGGACCCAGCTACGAGCAGTACTTC. It codes for CASSQDRAGPSYEQYF.

The chain links TRBV9 to TRBJ2-2; 13 bases are a match to TRBD2. The ends lost 4 bases at V and 1 base at J; junction bases unmatched: 7. The CDR3 loop spans 18 amino acids. CDR1 and CDR2 from the germline V gene are SGDLS and YYNGEE. The CDR3 region has the DNA TGTGCCAGCAGCAGAGGGACTAGCGGGGTGGGGAACACCGGGGAGCTGTTTTTT. Translation: CASSRGTSGVGNTGELFF. Using reference TRBV9 and TRBJ2-2 for the parts outside the CDR3, the full variable domain is DSGVTQTPKHLITATGQRVTLRCSPRSGDLSVYWYQQSLDQGLQFLIQYYNGEERAKGNILERFSAQQFPDLHSELNLSSLELGDSALYFCASSRGTSGVGNTGELFFGEGSRLTVL.

This clonotype was recorded at least ten times. CDR3 sequence: CASSPPGETQYF. CDR3 DNA sequence: TGTGCCAGCAGCCCACCAGGAGAGACGCAGTATTTT. The chain links TRBV12-3 or TRBV12-4 to TRBJ2-3; no firm D call. The CDR3 covers 12 residues. Deletions cut 6 bases from V and 9 bases from J, with 13 bases between.

This clonotype was recorded many times. The CDR3 loop is CANPLAESYNEQFF. For the CDR3, the DNA is TGTGCCAACCCGCTAGCGGAGTCCTACAATGAGCAGTTCTTC. This chain links TRBV2 with TRBJ2-1; 7 bases line up with TRBD2. The germline CDR1 and CDR2 sequences are SNHLY and FYNNEI. This CDR3 spans 14 amino acids. Trimming removed 10 bases from V and 1 base from J; junction bases left unmatched: 7. The variable domain in full, completed from reference TRBV2 and TRBJ2-1, reads EPEVTQTPSHQVTQMGQEVILRCVPISNHLYFYWYRQILGQKVEFLVSFYNNEISEKSEIFDDQFSVERPDGSNFTLKIRSTKLEDSAMYFCANPLAESYNEQFFGPGTRLTVL.

This clonotype appeared a few times. The chain is built from TRBV11-2 and TRBJ1-1; D ambiguous. Germline V lookup: CDR1 SGHAT, CDR2 FQNNGV. V lost 4 bases to trimming and J lost 5 bases, with 23 bases between them. This CDR3 is 17 amino acids long. In DNA, the CDR3 is TGTGCCAGCAGCTCGGGCCCCACCGCGGGGTTGGGTACTGAAGCTTTCTTT. Translated: CASSSGPTAGLGTEAFF.

This chain connects TRBV6-2 or TRBV6-3 to TRBJ2-7; D might be TRBD2 (6 bases). Looked up from germline, CDR1 is MNHEY and CDR2 is SVGEGT. The CDR3 contains 16 residues. Trimming cost V 0 bases and J 1 base, with 13 bases left between them. CDR3 protein: CASSYSMREYSYEQYF. The CDR3 DNA follows: TGTGCCAGCAGTTACTCGATGCGGGAATATTCCTACGAGCAGTACTTC.

This clonotype was counted at least ten times. This chain uses TRBV7-2 with TRBJ1-5, with a tentative D call TRBD1 (5 bases). V gave up 1 base and J gave up 7 bases, with 11 bases separating them. This CDR3 spans 14 amino acids. The germline V gene encodes CDR1 SGHTA and CDR2 FQGNSA. The CDR3 DNA is TGTGCCAGCAGCTTAGTTTCGGGGGAACAGCCCCAGCATTTT. Amino acid sequence: CASSLVSGEQPQHF.

A few counts support this clonotype. V gene TRBV20-1 combines with J gene TRBJ2-3; TRBD2 aligns across 8 bases. The CDR3 is 13 residues long. The germline gives CDR1 DFQATT, CDR2 SNEGSKA (reference sequence). V gave up 5 bases and J gave up 6 bases; unmatched junction bases: 7. CDR3 in amino acids: CSALKRELDTQYF. The CDR3 DNA reads TGCAGTGCTTTAAAGCGGGAGCTGGATACGCAGTATTTT.

There are many counts of this clonotype. V is TRBV6-5 and J is TRBJ1-5, with D hard to call. The CDR3 loop spans 16 amino acids. V lost 6 bases to trimming and J lost 0 bases, with 15 bases between them. Germline values: CDR1 MNHEY, CDR2 SVGAGI. CDR3 loop: CASREGGLGSNQPQHF. CDR3 sequence (DNA): TGTGCCAGCAGGGAAGGCGGTCTGGGTAGCAATCAGCCCCAGCATTTT.

This clonotype was observed at least ten times. This sequence joins TRBV7-9 and TRBJ1-5; D remains unclear. Germline V CDR1 and CDR2: SEHNR, FQNEAQ (reference sequence). Trimming cost V 5 bases and J 6 bases, with 14 bases left between them. The CDR3 is 14 amino acids. The CDR3 region has the DNA TGTGCCAGCAGCCACCAGGTTTCCCCTCAGCCCCAGCATTTT. It encodes CASSHQVSPQPQHF.

This clonotype was observed a few times. This chain links TRBV29-1 with TRBJ2-3, with 12 bases fitting TRBD2. The CDR3 extends over 15 amino acids. From germline, CDR1 is SQVTM and CDR2 ANQGSEA. V was pared by 1 base and J by 5 bases, with 4 bases of the junction left unmatched. This chain's CDR3 is CSVEVLAGGQDTQYF. In DNA form, the CDR3 reads TGCAGCGTTGAAGTCCTAGCGGGAGGGCAAGATACGCAGTATTTT.

This clonotype was seen more than once but under ten times. This chain joins TRBV4-2 and TRBJ2-5, with D possibly being TRBD1 (5 bases). V was cut by 0 bases and J by 2 bases, with 13 bases left in between. Germline V gives CDR1 LGHNA, CDR2 YNFKEQ. This CDR3 contains 16 residues. The CDR3 is CASSQDRQGGQETQYF. The CDR3 region has the DNA TGTGCCAGCAGCCAAGATCGGCAGGGTGGTCAAGAGACCCAGTACTTC.

This clonotype was found a few times. This rearrangement joins TRBV4-3 to TRBJ1-6, with TRBD1 matching over 8 bases. From germline, CDR1 is LGHNA and CDR2 YSLEER. V was pared by 3 bases and J by 0 bases, with 1 base of the junction left unmatched. CDR3 length: 16 amino acids. The CDR3 spells CASSQDRDSYNSPLHF. CDR3 DNA: TGCGCCAGCAGCCAGGACAGGGACTCCTATAATTCACCCCTCCACTTT.

The chain employs TRBV27 and TRBJ2-7; no clear D gene. There are 12 residues in the CDR3. Germline V lookup: CDR1 MNHEY, CDR2 SMNVEV (reference sequence). V was trimmed by 2 bases and J by 7 bases, leaving 9 bases between them. This CDR3 reads CASSLNIGEQYF. Here the CDR3 DNA reads TGTGCCAGCAGTTTAAATATCGGGGAGCAGTACTTC.